This T cell receptor beta chain was identified during a study of identical twins. This clonotype has at least ten counts. The junction departs from germline at one end; a sequencing error may be responsible. In TCRdb, the 5' RACE reads were re-called with MiXCR into one record per CDR3 protein. The sample carries 690,000 or so distinct CDR3 sequences, less than 7% recorded once. The germline V gene encodes CDR1 SGHRS and CDR2 YFSETQ. The CDR3 is 12 amino acids. This clonotype originated in a young man in good health. Sequenced material: naive T cells sorted from blood. The V call is TRBV5-1, the J call TRBJ2-5; 7 bases are a match to TRBD2. In DNA form, the CDR3 reads TGTGCCAGCAGTTTCGGGGGGGAGACCCAGTACTTC. Translation: CASSFGGETQYF.